This T cell receptor beta chain was recorded in a study of regulatory T cells in long-lasting Graves disease. The CDR3 consists of 14 residues. The V gene's germline CDR1 is MDHEN and CDR2 SYDVKM. V was pared by 3 bases and J by 4 bases, with 12 bases between. Time point of the sample: persistent/refractory GD, antithyroid drugs over 5 years with positive TRAb. TCR sequences were obtained from RNA taken from PBMCs. Graves' disease diagnosis used American Thyroid Association guidelines. General observations from the study: Segments TRBV28, TRBJ1-2 and TRBJ2-5 showed preferential usage in persistent disease. Having only a small sample size may have limited accuracy. The study found lower TCR diversity in persistent Graves' patients than in newly diagnosed ones.

This clonotype was recorded at least ten times. Its target is unknown. The TCR beta library used iRepertoire HTBI primers with Arm-PCR amplification of CDR3. TCRdb re-called the multiplex PCR reads through MiXCR, storing one row per CDR3 protein. The table lists 300,000 to 500,000 distinct CDR3 sequences, under 25% of them singletons. V and J are TRBV28 and TRBJ1-1; the D gene is possibly TRBD1 (6 bases). The sample was peripheral blood mononuclear cells (PBMCs), taken when the disease was refractory, from a patient treated with antithyroid drugs. This TCR was sampled from a female donor with Graves disease. The CDR3 DNA sequence: TGTGCCAGCAGTTTCCCCTTGGGGGCCACTGAAGCTTTCTTT. Protein product: CASSFPLGATEAFF. Full variable domain (missing parts from reference TRBV28 and TRBJ1-1): DVKVTQSSRYLVKRTGEKVFLECVQDMDHENMFWYRQDPGLGLRLIYFSYDVKMKEKGDIPEGYSVSREKKERFSLILESASTNQTSMYLCASSFPLGATEAFFGQGTRLTVV.